One T cell receptor (beta chain) is described in this entry. CDR1 is MDHEN and CDR2 is SYDVKM in the germline V gene. The CDR3 contains 14 residues. The ends lost 8 bases at V and 11 bases at J; junction bases unmatched: 17. Sequenced by immunoSEQ multiplex PCR; TCRdb stores in-frame clones only, minus some. The sample includes around 220,000 clones, roughly 84% seen only once; the top ten take roughly 21%. This sample was included in a study of blood T cell repertoires in COVID-19. Study context: PBMCs, B-cell-depleted T cells, or T cells were the source of the cDNA or gDNA that made up the material.

The chain couples TRBV28 to TRBJ1-1, with TRBD1 matching 7 bases. This sequence originates from a young man with active or convalescent COVID-19. Source material: peripheral blood. The CDR3 DNA reads TGTGCCAGCCTCCTCCACAGGGGAAATTCGGGGGCTTTCTTT. The encoded protein is CASLLHRGNSGAFF.